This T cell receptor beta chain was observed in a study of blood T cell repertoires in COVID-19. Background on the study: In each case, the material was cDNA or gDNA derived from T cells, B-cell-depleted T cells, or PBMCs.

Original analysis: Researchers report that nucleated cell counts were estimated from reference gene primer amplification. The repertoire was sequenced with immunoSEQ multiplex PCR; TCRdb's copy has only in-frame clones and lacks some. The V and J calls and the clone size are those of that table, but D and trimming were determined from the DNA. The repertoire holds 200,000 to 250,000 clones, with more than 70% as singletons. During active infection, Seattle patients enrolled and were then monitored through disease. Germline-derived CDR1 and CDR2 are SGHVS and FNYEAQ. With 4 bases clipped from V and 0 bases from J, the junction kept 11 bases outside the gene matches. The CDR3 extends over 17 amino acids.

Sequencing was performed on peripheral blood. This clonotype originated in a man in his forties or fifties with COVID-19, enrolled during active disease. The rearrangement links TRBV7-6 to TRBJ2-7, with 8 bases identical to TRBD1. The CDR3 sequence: CASSSGPGQEISYEQYF. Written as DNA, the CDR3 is TGTGCCAGCAGCTCGGGTCCGGGACAGGAGATCTCCTACGAGCAGTACTTC. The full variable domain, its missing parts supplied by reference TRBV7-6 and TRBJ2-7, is GAGVSQSPRYKVTKRGQDVALRCDPISGHVSLYWYRQALGQGPEFLTYFNYEAQQDKSGLPNDRFSAERPEGSISTLTIQRTEQRDSAMYRCASSSGPGQEISYEQYFGPGTRLTVT.